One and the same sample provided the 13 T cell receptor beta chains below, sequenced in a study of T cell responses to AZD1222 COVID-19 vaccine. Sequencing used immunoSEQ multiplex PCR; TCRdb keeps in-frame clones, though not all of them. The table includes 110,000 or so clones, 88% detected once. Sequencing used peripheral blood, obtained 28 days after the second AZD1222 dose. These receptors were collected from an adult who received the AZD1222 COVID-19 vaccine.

In DNA form, the CDR3 reads TGCGGAGGGGGGGAGGGCAATCAGCCCCAGCATTTT. Its translation is CGGGEGNQPQHF. This chain uses TRBV29-1 with TRBJ1-5, with a weak D call TRBD1 (6 bases). The germline V gene has CDR1 SQVTM and CDR2 ANQGSEA. The CDR3 sequence is 12 residues long.

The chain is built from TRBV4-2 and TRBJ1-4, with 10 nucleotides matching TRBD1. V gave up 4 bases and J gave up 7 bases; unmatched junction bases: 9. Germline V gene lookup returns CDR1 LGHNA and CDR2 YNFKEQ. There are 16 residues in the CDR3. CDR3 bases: TGTGCCAGCAGCCCACAATCGGGACAGGGGACTGAAAAACTGTTTTTT. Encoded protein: CASSPQSGQGTEKLFF.

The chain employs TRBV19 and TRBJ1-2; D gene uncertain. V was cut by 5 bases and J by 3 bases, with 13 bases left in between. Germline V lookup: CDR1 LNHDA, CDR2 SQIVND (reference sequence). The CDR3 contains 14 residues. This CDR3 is CASSEPSEDYGYTF. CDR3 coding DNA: TGTGCCAGTAGTGAGCCCTCGGAGGACTATGGCTACACCTTC.

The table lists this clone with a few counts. The CDR3 loop reads CASSPEDRGWSPLHF. CDR3 in DNA: TGTGCCAGCAGTCCCGAGGACAGGGGTTGGTCACCCCTCCACTTT. This chain links TRBV27 with TRBJ1-6, with 9 bases that match TRBD1. Germline V gives CDR1 MNHEY, CDR2 SMNVEV (reference sequence). The CDR3 runs 15 residues. Germline trimming cut 5 bases from V and 10 bases from J; bases unmatched to any gene: 9.

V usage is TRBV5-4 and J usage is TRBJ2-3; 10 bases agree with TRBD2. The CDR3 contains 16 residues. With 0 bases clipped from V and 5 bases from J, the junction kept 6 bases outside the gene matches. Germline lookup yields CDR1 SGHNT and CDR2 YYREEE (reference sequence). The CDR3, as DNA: TGTGCCAGCAGCTTGGTGGCTAGCGGGGGCCGAGATACGCAGTATTTT. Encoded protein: CASSLVASGGRDTQYF.

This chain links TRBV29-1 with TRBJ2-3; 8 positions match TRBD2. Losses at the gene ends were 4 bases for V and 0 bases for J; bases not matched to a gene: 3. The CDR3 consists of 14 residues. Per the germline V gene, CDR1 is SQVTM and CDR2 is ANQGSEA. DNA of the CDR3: TGCAGCGTTGGTAGCGGGATCAGCACAGATACGCAGTATTTT. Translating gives CSVGSGISTDTQYF.

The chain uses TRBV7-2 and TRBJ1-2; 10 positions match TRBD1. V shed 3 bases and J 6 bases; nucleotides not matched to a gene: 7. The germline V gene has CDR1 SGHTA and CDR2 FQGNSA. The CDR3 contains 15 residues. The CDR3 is CASSFTGTGEDGYTF. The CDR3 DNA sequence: TGTGCCAGCAGCTTTACCGGGACAGGGGAAGATGGCTACACCTTC.

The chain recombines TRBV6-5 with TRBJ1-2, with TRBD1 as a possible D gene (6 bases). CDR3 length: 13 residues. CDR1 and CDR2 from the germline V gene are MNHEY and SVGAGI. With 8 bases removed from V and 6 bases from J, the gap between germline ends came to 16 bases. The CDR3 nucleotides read TGTGCCAGCCGGGGGGGCCTGGGTAATGGCTACACCTTC. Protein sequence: CASRGGLGNGYTF.

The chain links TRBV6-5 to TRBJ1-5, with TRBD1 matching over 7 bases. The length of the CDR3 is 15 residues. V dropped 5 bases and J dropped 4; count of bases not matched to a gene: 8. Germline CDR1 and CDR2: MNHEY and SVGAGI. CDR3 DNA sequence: TGTGCCAGCAGTCCGACAGGGCTCGAGAATCAGCCCCAGCATTTT. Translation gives CASSPTGLENQPQHF.

CDR3 region: CASSQLNRGSVYSNQPQHF. The CDR3 bases are TGCGCCAGCAGTCAATTGAACAGGGGGAGTGTATATAGCAATCAGCCCCAGCATTTT. The rearrangement joins TRBV23-1 to TRBJ1-5, with 8 positions matching TRBD1. TRBV23-1 is an open reading frame, and its role is uncertain. The junction had 11 bases not matched to a gene; V was cut back by 1 base and J by 0 bases. This CDR3 has 19 residues.

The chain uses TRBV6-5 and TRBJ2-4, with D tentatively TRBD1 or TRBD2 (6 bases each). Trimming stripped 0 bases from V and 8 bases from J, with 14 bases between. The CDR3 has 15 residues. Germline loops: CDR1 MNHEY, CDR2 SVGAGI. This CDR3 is CASSYSGGPGDIQYF. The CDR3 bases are TGTGCCAGCAGTTACTCCGGGGGCCCGGGGGACATTCAGTACTTC.

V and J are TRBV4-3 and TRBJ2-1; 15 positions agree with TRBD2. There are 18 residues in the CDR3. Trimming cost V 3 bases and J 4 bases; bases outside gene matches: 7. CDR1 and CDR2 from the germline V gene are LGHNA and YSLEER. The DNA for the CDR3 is TGCGCCAGCAGCCAGGAGTCAGGGACTAGCGGGGGGTACAATGAGCAGTTCTTC. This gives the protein CASSQESGTSGGYNEQFF.

CDR3 sequence reads: CASSQDYNQPQHF. The CDR3 coding sequence is TGCGCCAGCAGCCAAGACTACAATCAGCCCCAGCATTTT. V and J are TRBV4-3 and TRBJ1-5; no definite D call. V shed 0 bases and J shed 3 bases, with 3 bases lying between them. CDR3 size: 13 residues. Germline CDR1 and CDR2: LGHNA and YSLEER.